The present entry profiles one T cell receptor beta chain with its context. This sample was included in a study of CD8 T cells in Susac syndrome. The RNA input was 0.5 to 1 ug, and it was reverse transcribed with random hexamers. A multiplex approach, immunoSEQ multiplex PCR, amplified TCR beta CDR3 across 54 Vbeta and 13 Jbeta. Via MiXCR, TCRdb re-called the immunoSEQ multiplex PCR reads, giving one row per CDR3 protein. Among about 190,000 distinct CDR3 sequences listed, 85% to 95% were seen once. The CDR3 has 15 amino acids. Per the germline V gene, CDR1 is SQVTM and CDR2 is ANQGSEA. V gave up 4 bases and J gave up 0 bases, with 15 bases separating them.

This receptor was obtained from a human donor in good health. Sequencing input: CD4+ T cells from PBMCs. This chain uses TRBV29-1 with TRBJ1-2; possible D gene TRBD1, 5 bases. The CDR3 bases are TGCAGCGTTGTTGATGGGGCAGGTACTAACTATGGCTACACCTTC. Translating it yields CSVVDGAGTNYGYTF.